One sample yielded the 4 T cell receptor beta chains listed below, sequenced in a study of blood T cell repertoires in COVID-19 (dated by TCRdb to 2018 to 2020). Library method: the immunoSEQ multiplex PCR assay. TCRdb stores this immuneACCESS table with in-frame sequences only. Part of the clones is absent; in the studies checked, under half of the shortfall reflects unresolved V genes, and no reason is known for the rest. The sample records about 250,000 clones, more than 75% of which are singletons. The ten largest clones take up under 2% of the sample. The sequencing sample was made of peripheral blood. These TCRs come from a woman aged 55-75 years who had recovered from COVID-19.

This CDR3 is CASSFEQGRSGYTF. The CDR3 region has the DNA TGTGCCAGCAGCTTCGAACAGGGGAGGAGTGGCTACACCTTC. The chain couples TRBV7-2 to TRBJ1-2; 7 bases match TRBD1. The CDR3 contains 14 residues. Per the germline V gene, CDR1 is SGHTA and CDR2 is FQGNSA. V shed 3 bases, J shed 7 bases, and the junction held 8 bases outside the gene matches.

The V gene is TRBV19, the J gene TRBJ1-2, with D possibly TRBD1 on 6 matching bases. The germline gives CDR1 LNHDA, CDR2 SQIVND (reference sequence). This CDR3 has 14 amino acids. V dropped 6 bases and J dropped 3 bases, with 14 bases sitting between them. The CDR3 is CASRPGQLYYGYTF. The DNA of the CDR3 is TGTGCCAGTAGGCCAGGACAGTTATACTATGGCTACACCTTC.

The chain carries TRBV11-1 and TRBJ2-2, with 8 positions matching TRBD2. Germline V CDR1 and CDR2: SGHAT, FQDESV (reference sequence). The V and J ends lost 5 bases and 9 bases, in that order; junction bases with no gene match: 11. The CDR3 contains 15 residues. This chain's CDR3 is CASSPLRAGGRELFF. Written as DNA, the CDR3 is TGTGCCAGCAGCCCCTTGCGGGCGGGGGGCCGGGAGCTGTTTTTT.

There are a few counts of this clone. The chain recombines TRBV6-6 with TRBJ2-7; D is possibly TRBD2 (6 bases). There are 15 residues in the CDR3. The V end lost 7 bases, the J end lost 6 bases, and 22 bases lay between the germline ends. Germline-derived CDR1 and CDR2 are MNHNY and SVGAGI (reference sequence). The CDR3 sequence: CASTPRGTPRGEQYF. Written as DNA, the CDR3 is TGTGCCAGCACCCCTCGGGGGACGCCGCGGGGCGAGCAGTACTTC.